This T cell receptor beta chain was identified during a study of blood T cell repertoires in COVID-19. Assay: immunoSEQ multiplex PCR; the TCRdb copy retains only in-frame clones and omits some. The table lists 250,000 to 400,000 clones, around 90% of them singletons, with less than 3.5% in the top ten. Germline assignment: CDR1 GTSNPN and CDR2 SVGIG (reference sequence). The CDR3 totals 14 residues. The V segment lost 3 bases and the J segment 8 bases; nucleotides outside the gene matches: 9. Sequencing input: peripheral blood. This sequence was found in a woman in her 30s with COVID-19, enrolled during active disease. The chain links TRBV30 to TRBJ2-1, with TRBD2 identical over 8 bases. DNA for the CDR3: TGTGCCTGGAGAGGAAGCGGGAGTTGGGATGAGCAGTTCTTC. It translates to CAWRGSGSWDEQFF.